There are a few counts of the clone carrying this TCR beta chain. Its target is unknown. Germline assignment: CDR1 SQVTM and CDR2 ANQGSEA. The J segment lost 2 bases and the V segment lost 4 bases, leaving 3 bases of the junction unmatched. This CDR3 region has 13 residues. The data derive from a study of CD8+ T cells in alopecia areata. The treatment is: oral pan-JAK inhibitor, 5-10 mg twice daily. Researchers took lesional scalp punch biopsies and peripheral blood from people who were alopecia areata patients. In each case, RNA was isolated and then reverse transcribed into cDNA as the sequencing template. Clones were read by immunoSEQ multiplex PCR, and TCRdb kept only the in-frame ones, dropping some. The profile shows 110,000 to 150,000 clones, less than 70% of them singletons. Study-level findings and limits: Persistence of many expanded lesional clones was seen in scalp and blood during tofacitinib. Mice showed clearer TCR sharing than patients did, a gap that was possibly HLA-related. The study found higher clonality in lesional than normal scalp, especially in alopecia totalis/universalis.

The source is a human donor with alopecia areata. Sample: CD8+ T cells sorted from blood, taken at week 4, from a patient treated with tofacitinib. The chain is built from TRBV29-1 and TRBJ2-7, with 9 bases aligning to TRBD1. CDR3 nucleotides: TGCAGCGTTGTCGGGACAGGGCCCTACGAGCAGTACTTC. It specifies CSVVGTGPYEQYF.